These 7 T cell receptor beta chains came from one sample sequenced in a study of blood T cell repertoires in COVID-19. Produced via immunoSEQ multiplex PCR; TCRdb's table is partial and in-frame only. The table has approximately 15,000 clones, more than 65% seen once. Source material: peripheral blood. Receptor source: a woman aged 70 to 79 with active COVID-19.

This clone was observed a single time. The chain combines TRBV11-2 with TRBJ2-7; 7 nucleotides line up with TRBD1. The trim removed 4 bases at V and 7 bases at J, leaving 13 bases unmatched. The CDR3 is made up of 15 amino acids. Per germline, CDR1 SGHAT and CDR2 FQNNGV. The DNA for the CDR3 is TGTGCCAGCAGCTACTCCGGGACAGAAGTACAAGAGCAGTACTTC. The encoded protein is CASSYSGTEVQEQYF.

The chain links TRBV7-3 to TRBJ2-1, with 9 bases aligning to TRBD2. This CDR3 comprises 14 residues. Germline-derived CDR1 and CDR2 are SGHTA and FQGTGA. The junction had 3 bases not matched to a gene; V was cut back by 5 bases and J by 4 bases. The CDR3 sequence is CASSPGLAYNEQFF. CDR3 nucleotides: TGTGCCAGCAGCCCGGGACTAGCATACAATGAGCAGTTCTTC.

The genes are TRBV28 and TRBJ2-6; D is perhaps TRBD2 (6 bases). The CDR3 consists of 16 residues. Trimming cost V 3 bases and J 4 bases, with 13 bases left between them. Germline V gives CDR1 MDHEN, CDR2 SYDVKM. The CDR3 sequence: CASSFYSGPGANVLTF. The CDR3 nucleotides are TGTGCCAGCAGTTTTTATAGCGGTCCCGGGGCCAACGTCCTGACTTTC.

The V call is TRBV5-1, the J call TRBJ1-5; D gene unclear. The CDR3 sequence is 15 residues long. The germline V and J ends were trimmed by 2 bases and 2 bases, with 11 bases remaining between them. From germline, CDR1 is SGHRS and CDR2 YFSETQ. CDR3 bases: TGCGCCAGCAGCTTAAGGCCGGGTGGCAATCAGCCCCAGCATTTT. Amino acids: CASSLRPGGNQPQHF.

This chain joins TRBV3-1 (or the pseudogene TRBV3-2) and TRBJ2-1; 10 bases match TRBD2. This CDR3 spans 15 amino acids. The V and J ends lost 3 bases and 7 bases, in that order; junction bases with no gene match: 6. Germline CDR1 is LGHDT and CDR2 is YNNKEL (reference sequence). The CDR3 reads CASSHRLAGVNEQFF. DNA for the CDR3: TGTGCCAGCAGCCATCGTCTAGCGGGAGTGAATGAGCAGTTCTTC.

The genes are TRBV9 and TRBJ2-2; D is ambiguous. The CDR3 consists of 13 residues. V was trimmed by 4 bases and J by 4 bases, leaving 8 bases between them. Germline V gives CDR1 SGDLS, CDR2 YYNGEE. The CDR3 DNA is TGTGCCAGCAGCCTAATATCCACCGGGGAGCTGTTTTTT. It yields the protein CASSLISTGELFF.

The CDR3 sequence: CASSQLTGTGLETQYF. In DNA, the CDR3 is TGTGCCAGCAGCCAACTTACCGGGACAGGGCTGGAGACCCAGTACTTC. This chain joins TRBV14 and TRBJ2-5; 9 bases match TRBD1. This CDR3 has 16 residues. Germline CDR1 reads SGHDN; CDR2 reads FVKESK. V lost 2 bases, J lost 5 bases, and 9 bases stayed unmatched.